A selection of T cell receptor beta chains follows, all from one sample in a study of CD8+ T cells in alopecia areata. Measured with immunoSEQ multiplex PCR; TCRdb has only the in-frame clones, and not every one. The profile shows some 200,000 clones, over 45% of them singletons. The sequencing used CD4+ T cells sorted from blood, collected at week 24, from a patient treated with tofacitinib. The receptor set was obtained from a human donor with alopecia areata. Both conserved end residues are part of each CDR3. A D gene is named only where the DNA matches it firmly. A clone size is listed for some rows: how often the clone was seen (once, few, many), or a class if it is expanded.

d_gene: -; j_gene: TRBJ1-1; v_gene: TRBV29-1; abundance: -; CDR3nt: TGCAGCGTGATGGGAATGGCAGTGGACACTGAAGCTTTCTTT; CDR3aa: CSVMGMAVDTEAFF
d_gene: -; j_gene: TRBJ1-5; v_gene: TRBV29-1; abundance: few; CDR3nt: TGCAGCGCCGGGGAAAGCAATCAGCCCCAGCATTTT; CDR3aa: CSAGESNQPQHF
d_gene: -; j_gene: TRBJ1-2; v_gene: TRBV20-1; abundance: -; CDR3nt: TGCAGTGCTAGACGCTATGGCTACACCTTC; CDR3aa: CSARRYGYTF
d_gene: -; j_gene: TRBJ2-6; v_gene: TRBV7-8; abundance: many; CDR3nt: TGTGCCAGCAGCATCAATGAGCGTTCCACCTCTAGCTCTGGGGCCAACGTCCTGACTTTC; CDR3aa: CASSINERSTSSSGANVLTF
d_gene: -; j_gene: TRBJ2-7; v_gene: TRBV6-5; abundance: -; CDR3nt: TGTGCCAGCAGGGGGGCCAGCTACTCCTACGAGCAGTACTTC; CDR3aa: CASRGASYSYEQYF
d_gene: TRBD1; j_gene: TRBJ2-1; v_gene: TRBV5-4; abundance: -; CDR3nt: TGTGCCAGCAGCATACCGGGACAGGGAAATGAGCAGTTCTTC; CDR3aa: CASSIPGQGNEQFF
d_gene: TRBD2; j_gene: TRBJ2-1; v_gene: TRBV7-2; abundance: -; CDR3nt: TGTGCCAGCAGCTTAGCCAGTGCGGGGGGCCCCAATGAGCAGTTCTTC; CDR3aa: CASSLASAGGPNEQFF
d_gene: -; j_gene: TRBJ2-5; v_gene: TRBV27; abundance: few; CDR3nt: TGTGCCAGCAGTTTCGGGAGAAACCAAGAGACCCAGTACTTC; CDR3aa: CASSFGRNQETQYF
d_gene: -; j_gene: TRBJ1-5; v_gene: TRBV5-4; abundance: -; CDR3nt: TGTGCCAGCAGCTTGGATCAGCCCCAGCATTTT; CDR3aa: CASSLDQPQHF
d_gene: -; j_gene: TRBJ2-1; v_gene: TRBV29-1; abundance: -; CDR3nt: TGCAGCGTTGCGGTGGCTAATGAGCAGTTCTTC; CDR3aa: CSVAVANEQFF
d_gene: -; j_gene: TRBJ1-1; v_gene: TRBV11-2; abundance: -; CDR3nt: TGTGCCAGCAGTAACAGGGACCGCCTTGAAGCTTTCTTT; CDR3aa: CASSNRDRLEAFF
d_gene: -; j_gene: TRBJ1-2; v_gene: TRBV25-1; abundance: -; CDR3nt: TGTGCCAGCAGTGAAACCATTAACTATGGCTACACCTTC; CDR3aa: CASSETINYGYTF
d_gene: -; j_gene: TRBJ2-5; v_gene: TRBV5-1; abundance: once; CDR3nt: TGCGCCAGCAGCTTGGGGTCTGGGCGCAACCAAGAGACCCAGTACTTC; CDR3aa: CASSLGSGRNQETQYF
d_gene: -; j_gene: TRBJ1-1; v_gene: TRBV2; abundance: few; CDR3nt: TGTGCCAGCAGTGAAAACCTAGGGACAAGAGCTTTCTTT; CDR3aa: CASSENLGTRAFF
d_gene: -; j_gene: TRBJ1-1; v_gene: TRBV2; abundance: -; CDR3nt: TGTGCCAGCAGTGAGTTCGTACACGATAACACTGAAGCTTTCTTT; CDR3aa: CASSEFVHDNTEAFF
d_gene: -; j_gene: TRBJ2-3; v_gene: TRBV4-2; abundance: -; CDR3nt: TGTGCCAGCAGCCAAGATCCAAATACGCAGTATTTT; CDR3aa: CASSQDPNTQYF
d_gene: -; j_gene: TRBJ1-1; v_gene: TRBV6-1; abundance: -; CDR3nt: TGTGCCAGCAGTGAGCCTGCGCGGGCGGGGAGGGCTGAAGCTTTCTTT; CDR3aa: CASSEPARAGRAEAFF
d_gene: -; j_gene: TRBJ1-2; v_gene: TRBV5-5; abundance: -; CDR3nt: TGTGCCAGCAGCCGTAGGGGTAACTATGGCTACACCTTC; CDR3aa: CASSRRGNYGYTF
d_gene: -; j_gene: TRBJ2-5; v_gene: TRBV4-3; abundance: -; CDR3nt: TGCGCCAGCAGCCAAAACGTAGTACCCCCCCAAGAGACCCAGTACTTC; CDR3aa: CASSQNVVPPQETQYF
d_gene: TRBD1; j_gene: TRBJ2-5; v_gene: TRBV2; abundance: -; CDR3nt: TGTGCCAGCGACCGGGACAGGGCGTTAGAGACCCAGTACTTC; CDR3aa: CASDRDRALETQYF
d_gene: TRBD2; j_gene: TRBJ2-2; v_gene: TRBV4-3; abundance: -; CDR3nt: TGCGCCAGCAGCCAATATCCGGGACTAGCGAACACCGGGGAGCTGTTTTTT; CDR3aa: CASSQYPGLANTGELFF
d_gene: TRBD1; j_gene: TRBJ1-2; v_gene: TRBV29-1; abundance: -; CDR3nt: TGCAGCGTGACGGGACAGCCTCTTCTCTCTCTCACCTTC; CDR3aa: CSVTGQPLLSLTF
d_gene: TRBD1; j_gene: TRBJ2-1; v_gene: TRBV5-1; abundance: few; CDR3nt: TGCGCCAGCAGCTGGGGGACAGGGTCGGGCAATGAGCAGTTCTTC; CDR3aa: CASSWGTGSGNEQFF
d_gene: TRBD2; j_gene: TRBJ2-7; v_gene: TRBV19; abundance: once; CDR3nt: TGTGCCAGTACCTACTCACTAGCGGAGCCCTACGAGCAGTACTTC; CDR3aa: CASTYSLAEPYEQYF
d_gene: -; j_gene: TRBJ2-1; v_gene: TRBV7-2; abundance: few; CDR3nt: TGTGCCAGCAGCCAGGACTTCTCCTACAATGAGCAGTTCTTC; CDR3aa: CASSQDFSYNEQFF
d_gene: -; j_gene: TRBJ2-1; v_gene: TRBV5-1; abundance: -; CDR3nt: TGCGCCAGCAGCGCAGACAGACAATCCTACAATGAGCAGTTCTTC; CDR3aa: CASSADRQSYNEQFF
d_gene: -; j_gene: TRBJ2-3; v_gene: TRBV7-2; abundance: -; CDR3nt: TGTGCCAGCAGATACTCGTGGCTGAGTAGTGCAGATACGCAGTATTTT; CDR3aa: CASRYSWLSSADTQYF
d_gene: TRBD1; j_gene: TRBJ2-1; v_gene: TRBV29-1; abundance: once; CDR3nt: TGCAGCGTTGCCTGGGACAGGGATTACAATGAGCAGTTCTTC; CDR3aa: CSVAWDRDYNEQFF
d_gene: -; j_gene: TRBJ2-3; v_gene: TRBV13; abundance: -; CDR3nt: TGTGCCAGCAGCTTGTGGGCAGGGGGCACAGATACGCAGTATTTT; CDR3aa: CASSLWAGGTDTQYF
d_gene: TRBD2; j_gene: TRBJ2-1; v_gene: TRBV5-1; abundance: -; CDR3nt: TGCGCCAGCAGCTTGGCCGCGAGCGGGGGGGCGGAGTTCTTC; CDR3aa: CASSLAASGGAEFF
d_gene: -; j_gene: TRBJ2-7; v_gene: TRBV29-1; abundance: -; CDR3nt: TGCAGCGTTGAAGATAAGGGTTCCGAGCAGTACTTC; CDR3aa: CSVEDKGSEQYF
d_gene: -; j_gene: TRBJ2-4; v_gene: TRBV6-5; abundance: -; CDR3nt: TGTGCCAGCAGTTACGCAGCACAAAACATTCAGTACTTC; CDR3aa: CASSYAAQNIQYF
d_gene: -; j_gene: TRBJ1-2; v_gene: TRBV4-1; abundance: -; CDR3nt: TGCGCCAGCAGCCAGGATCCGCTTAACTATGGCTACACCTTC; CDR3aa: CASSQDPLNYGYTF
d_gene: -; j_gene: TRBJ2-5; v_gene: TRBV6-1; abundance: -; CDR3nt: TGTGCCAGCACCCCATGGAGCCCCCCTGGGGAGACCCAGTACTTC; CDR3aa: CASTPWSPPGETQYF
d_gene: -; j_gene: TRBJ1-1; v_gene: TRBV7-2; abundance: -; CDR3nt: TGTGCCAGCAGCTCGAACAGGGAGGCTGAAGCTTTCTTT; CDR3aa: CASSSNREAEAFF
d_gene: TRBD2; j_gene: TRBJ2-3; v_gene: TRBV2; abundance: -; CDR3nt: TGTGCCAGCAGCGAGCTAGCGGGAACAAATACGCAGTATTTT; CDR3aa: CASSELAGTNTQYF
d_gene: TRBD1; j_gene: TRBJ2-5; v_gene: TRBV5-1; abundance: once; CDR3nt: TGCGCCAGCAGCCCGGTTGGGACAGGGGGCCTGAAGACCCAGTACTTC; CDR3aa: CASSPVGTGGLKTQYF
d_gene: TRBD1; j_gene: TRBJ2-2; v_gene: TRBV29-1; abundance: -; CDR3nt: TGCAGCGTTGATGGGACAGGACCCGGGGAGCTGTTTTTT; CDR3aa: CSVDGTGPGELFF
d_gene: -; j_gene: TRBJ1-6; v_gene: TRBV14; abundance: many; CDR3nt: TGTGCCAGCAGCCAGGGGGCCGGCAATTCACCCCTCCACTTT; CDR3aa: CASSQGAGNSPLHF
d_gene: TRBD2; j_gene: TRBJ2-4; v_gene: TRBV9; abundance: -; CDR3nt: TGTGCCAGCAGCCCGAGCGGCGGGAGTGACATTCAGTACTTC; CDR3aa: CASSPSGGSDIQYF
d_gene: -; j_gene: TRBJ2-5; v_gene: TRBV9; abundance: -; CDR3nt: TGTGCCAGCAGCCCCCAAGGGACGGCTAAGGAGACCCAGTACTTC; CDR3aa: CASSPQGTAKETQYF
d_gene: -; j_gene: TRBJ2-7; v_gene: TRBV28; abundance: -; CDR3nt: TGTGCCAGCAGTTTAACCGGGCCTTACGAGCAGTACTTC; CDR3aa: CASSLTGPYEQYF
d_gene: -; j_gene: TRBJ1-1; v_gene: TRBV6-1; abundance: few; CDR3nt: TGTGCCAGCAGTGAATCGGTGAACACTGAAGCTTTCTTT; CDR3aa: CASSESVNTEAFF
d_gene: TRBD1; j_gene: TRBJ1-2; v_gene: TRBV25-1; abundance: few; CDR3nt: TGTGCCAGCAGTGAAGGAGGGGGCGCAAACTATGGCTACACCTTC; CDR3aa: CASSEGGGANYGYTF
d_gene: TRBD2; j_gene: TRBJ2-1; v_gene: TRBV2; abundance: -; CDR3nt: TGTGCCAGCAGTCAGCGCGGTAGCGGGGGTAATGAGCAGTTCTTC; CDR3aa: CASSQRGSGGNEQFF
d_gene: TRBD2; j_gene: TRBJ2-5; v_gene: TRBV10-3; abundance: -; CDR3nt: TGTGCCATCAGTCGGGAGGGAGAGACCCAGTACTTC; CDR3aa: CAISREGETQYF
d_gene: TRBD1; j_gene: TRBJ2-1; v_gene: TRBV5-1; abundance: few; CDR3nt: TGCGCCAGCAGTTTCACAGGGGGCAATGAGCAGTTCTTC; CDR3aa: CASSFTGGNEQFF
d_gene: -; j_gene: TRBJ2-1; v_gene: TRBV7-3; abundance: -; CDR3nt: TGTGCCAGCAGCTTATCACAGGGATCGTACAATGAGCAGTTCTTC; CDR3aa: CASSLSQGSYNEQFF
d_gene: -; j_gene: TRBJ1-3; v_gene: TRBV6-5; abundance: -; CDR3nt: TGTGCCAGCAGTACTCGGGGACTCTCTGGAAACACCATATATTTT; CDR3aa: CASSTRGLSGNTIYF
d_gene: TRBD1; j_gene: TRBJ2-5; v_gene: TRBV27; abundance: -; CDR3nt: TGTGCCAGCAGTTCAACCGGGACAGGGGAGACCCAGTACTTC; CDR3aa: CASSSTGTGETQYF
d_gene: -; j_gene: TRBJ2-1; v_gene: TRBV4-1; abundance: -; CDR3nt: TGCGCCAGCAGCCAAGGGGTAGCGGCCCCGCCCTTTGAGCAGTTCTTC; CDR3aa: CASSQGVAAPPFEQFF
d_gene: TRBD1; j_gene: TRBJ1-1; v_gene: TRBV29-1; abundance: -; CDR3nt: TGCAGCGCCGAGAGTATCCCGGGACAGGGCACTGAAGCTTTCTTT; CDR3aa: CSAESIPGQGTEAFF
d_gene: TRBD1; j_gene: TRBJ2-7; v_gene: TRBV25-1; abundance: -; CDR3nt: TGTGCCAGCAAGGACAGGGGGCTAAGCGAGCAGTACTTC; CDR3aa: CASKDRGLSEQYF
d_gene: TRBD1; j_gene: TRBJ1-3; v_gene: TRBV6-5; abundance: -; CDR3nt: TGTGCCAGCGCCGGGACAGCGAGCTCTGGAAACACCATATATTTT; CDR3aa: CASAGTASSGNTIYF
d_gene: -; j_gene: TRBJ1-4; v_gene: TRBV29-1; abundance: few; CDR3nt: TGCAGCTCATCTGTTGGCCGGGATGAAAAACTGTTTTTT; CDR3aa: CSSSVGRDEKLFF